The next 22 T cell receptor beta chains were all read from a single sample in a study of control samples from healthy donors and cancer patients. The repertoire was sequenced with immunoSEQ multiplex PCR; TCRdb's copy has only in-frame clones and lacks some. Altogether 150,000 to 190,000 clones are present, about 93% being singletons, with the ten largest covering approximately 2.5%. Sequenced sample: blood. These receptor sequences come from a man between 45 and 60 years old in good health.

The rearrangement joins TRBV19 to TRBJ1-3; 8 nucleotides match TRBD1. V was pared by 3 bases and J by 0 bases, with 13 bases of the junction left unmatched. Germline V gene lookup returns CDR1 LNHDA and CDR2 SQIVND (reference sequence). The CDR3 is 19 residues long. The CDR3 loop reads CASSIGRDRSLYSGNTIYF. The CDR3 DNA follows: TGTGCCAGTAGTATTGGCCGGGACAGGTCTCTATACTCTGGAAACACCATATATTTT.

The rearrangement links TRBV18 to TRBJ1-1; D gene unclear. Germline lookup yields CDR1 KGHSH and CDR2 LQKENI. Deletions cut 2 bases from V and 1 base from J, with 8 bases between. The CDR3 spans 14 residues. This CDR3 reads CASSPSQSNTEAFF. CDR3 sequence (DNA): TGTGCCAGCTCACCATCACAGTCGAACACTGAAGCTTTCTTT.

This rearrangement joins TRBV28 to TRBJ2-7, with D tentatively TRBD2 (5 bases). Germline V gene lookup returns CDR1 MDHEN and CDR2 SYDVKM. V gave up 3 bases and J gave up 1 base, with 13 bases separating them. The CDR3 spans 15 residues. CDR3 bases: TGTGCCAGCAGTTTTCCAAGCGGACTGTCCTACGAGCAGTACTTC. Its translation: CASSFPSGLSYEQYF.

This sequence joins TRBV20-1 and TRBJ2-7, with TRBD1 as a possible D gene (5 bases). Between the trimmed V and J ends, which lost 3 bases and 6 bases, there was a span of 9 bases. The germline V gene encodes CDR1 DFQATT and CDR2 SNEGSKA (reference sequence). The CDR3 totals 11 residues. This CDR3 is CSASGASEQYF. In DNA form, the CDR3 reads TGCAGTGCTAGTGGGGCCTCCGAGCAGTACTTC.

The chain combines TRBV3-1 (or the pseudogene TRBV3-2) with TRBJ2-3; the D is unclear. Germline V CDR1 and CDR2: LGHDT, YNNKEL (reference sequence). CDR3 length equals 12 residues. The ends were cut back, 4 bases at V and 4 bases at J, with 6 bases in the middle. DNA of the CDR3: TGTGCCAGCAGCCGCTACCCAGATACGCAGTATTTT. Translation: CASSRYPDTQYF.

This clone was picked up one time. The chain is built from TRBV10-3 and TRBJ1-5; a weak D match, TRBD1 (5 bases). This CDR3 region has 15 residues. Deletions cut 4 bases from V and 0 bases from J, with 10 bases between. Per the germline V gene, CDR1 is ENHRY and CDR2 is SYGVKD. CDR3 region: CAISGGESSNQPQHF. In DNA, the CDR3 is TGTGCCATCAGTGGGGGGGAGAGTAGCAATCAGCCCCAGCATTTT.

The chain carries TRBV30 and TRBJ2-7; no firm D call. The V end lost 2 bases, the J end lost 0 bases, and 8 bases lay between the germline ends. The CDR3 loop spans 13 amino acids. Germline CDR1 is GTSNPN and CDR2 is SVGIG (reference sequence). CDR3 in DNA: TGTGCCTGGAGTAGATGGAGCTCCTACGAGCAGTACTTC. Translation: CAWSRWSSYEQYF.

The V and J genes are TRBV11-2 and TRBJ1-5, with D perhaps matching TRBD1 (6 bases). The CDR3 has 14 amino acids. Germline assignment: CDR1 SGHAT and CDR2 FQNNGV. The V and J ends lost 6 bases and 4 bases respectively, with 13 bases between them. CDR3 region: CASSPGGPNQPQHF. The CDR3 region has the DNA TGTGCCAGCAGTCCCGGGGGGCCGAATCAGCCCCAGCATTTT.

The V and J genes are TRBV5-4 and TRBJ2-7; 8 bases are shared with TRBD2. V was pared by 0 bases and J by 6 bases, with 8 bases of the junction left unmatched. The CDR3 is 15 residues long. Looked up from germline, CDR1 is SGHNT and CDR2 is YYREEE (reference sequence). The CDR3, as DNA: TGTGCCAGCAGCTTGGCGGGTAGCGGGAAATCCGAGCAGTACTTC. Its translation: CASSLAGSGKSEQYF.

This sequence joins TRBV12-3 or TRBV12-4 and TRBJ1-1; D uncertain. Between the trimmed V and J ends, which lost 8 bases and 5 bases, there was a span of 9 bases. The CDR3 is made up of 11 amino acids. The CDR3 sequence: CASGPGTEAFF. The CDR3 region has the DNA TGTGCCAGCGGGCCTGGGACTGAAGCTTTCTTT.

V gene TRBV6-5 combines with J gene TRBJ2-1; D remains unclear. CDR3 size: 15 residues. CDR1 is MNHEY and CDR2 is SVGAGI in the germline V gene. The germline V and J ends were trimmed by 2 bases and 0 bases, with 8 bases remaining between them. The CDR3 loop reads CASSYDLSSYNEQFF. CDR3 DNA: TGTGCCAGCAGTTACGACCTGAGCTCCTACAATGAGCAGTTCTTC.

V usage is TRBV21-1 and J usage is TRBJ1-5. TRBV21-1 is designated a pseudogene. The CDR3 is made up of 18 amino acids. In DNA, the CDR3 is TGTGCCAGCAGGGATTCCCTACAGAGGTCGGGAGGTAATCAGCCCCAGCATTTT. It codes for CASRDSLQRSGGNQPQHF.

The gene calls are TRBV28 and TRBJ1-2; 8 bases agree with TRBD1. V shed 4 bases, J shed 4 bases, and the junction held 5 bases outside the gene matches. Germline CDR1 MDHEN, CDR2 SYDVKM. This CDR3 has 14 residues. The CDR3 region is CASSYGQGTYGYTF. The CDR3 DNA reads TGTGCCAGCAGTTACGGACAGGGAACCTATGGCTACACCTTC.

This chain links TRBV5-1 with TRBJ2-1; 8 positions match TRBD2. Unmatched junction bases numbered 11, after V lost 4 bases and J lost 8 bases. Germline values: CDR1 SGHRS, CDR2 YFSETQ. The CDR3 contains 15 residues. DNA of the CDR3: TGCGCCAGCAGCCCCGGGGGTAGCGGGAACTATGAGCAGTTCTTC. Its protein is CASSPGGSGNYEQFF.

The V call is TRBV19, the J call TRBJ1-5, with a tentative D call TRBD1 (6 bases). The CDR3 is made up of 14 amino acids. The V gene lost 4 bases and the J gene lost 0 bases, with 7 bases spanning the gap. Germline values: CDR1 LNHDA, CDR2 SQIVND (reference sequence). As DNA, the CDR3 is TGTGCCAGTAGTAGGGGACATAGCAATCAGCCCCAGCATTTT. Translating gives CASSRGHSNQPQHF.

In DNA, the CDR3 is TGTGCCAGCAGCTTTGGGGGGGGAGACTATTACAATGAGCAGTTCTTC. Translating gives CASSFGGGDYYNEQFF. The J gene is TRBJ2-1, the V gene TRBV11-3, with TRBD2 matching 7 bases. The CDR3 spans 16 residues. With 3 bases clipped from V and 4 bases from J, the junction kept 9 bases outside the gene matches. Germline V CDR1 and CDR2: SGHNT, YENEEA. Using reference TRBV11-3 and TRBJ2-1 for the parts outside the CDR3, the full variable domain is EAGVVQSPRYKIIEKKQPVAFWCNPISGHNTLYWYLQNLGQGPELLIRYENEEAVDDSQLPKDRFSAERLKGVDSTLKIQPAELGDSAVYLCASSFGGGDYYNEQFFGPGTRLTVL.

This rearrangement joins TRBV28 to TRBJ2-3; D is unresolved. The germline V gene encodes CDR1 MDHEN and CDR2 SYDVKM. Trimming pared 3 bases from V and 3 bases from J, leaving 13 bases between. This CDR3 is built from 15 residues. The CDR3 region is CASSFRLPGTDTQYF. The CDR3 DNA reads TGTGCCAGCAGTTTCCGACTCCCAGGTACAGATACGCAGTATTTT.

The chain is built from TRBV11-2 and TRBJ2-3; D is unresolved. The CDR3 consists of 11 residues. The germline CDR1 and CDR2 sequences are SGHAT and FQNNGV. Between the trimmed V and J ends, which lost 4 bases and 4 bases, there was a span of 3 bases. DNA of the CDR3: TGTGCCAGCAGCTCCGCAGATACGCAGTATTTT. This translates into CASSSADTQYF.

This chain links TRBV18 with TRBJ2-7, with 7 positions matching TRBD1. In germline, CDR1 is KGHSH, CDR2 LQKENI. The CDR3 has 12 residues. V trimming: 6 bases; J trimming: 5 bases; junction bases outside the gene matches: 4. The chain's CDR3 is CASSLTGDEQYF. The DNA for the CDR3 is TGTGCCAGCTCCCTAACAGGGGACGAGCAGTACTTC.

The chain has TRBV5-1 and TRBJ2-1; 14 bases agree with TRBD2. J lost 1 base, V lost 4 bases, and 7 bases had no gene match. CDR1 SGHRS and CDR2 YFSETQ come from the germline V gene. The CDR3 consists of 18 residues. The CDR3 loop is CASSPPGTSGSSYNEQFF. The CDR3 DNA reads as TGCGCCAGCAGCCCCCCGGGGACTAGCGGGAGTTCCTACAATGAGCAGTTCTTC. The variable domain in full, completed from reference TRBV5-1 and TRBJ2-1, reads KAGVTQTPRYLIKTRGQQVTLSCSPISGHRSVSWYQQTPGQGLQFLFEYFSETQRNKGNFPGRFSGRQFSNSRSEMNVSTLELGDSALYLCASSPPGTSGSSYNEQFFGPGTRLTVL.

The J gene is TRBJ2-1, the V gene TRBV6-2 or TRBV6-3, with 9 bases aligning to TRBD2. Unmatched junction bases numbered 8, after V lost 6 bases and J lost 8 bases. CDR1 is MNHEY and CDR2 is SVGEGT in the germline V gene. CDR3 length: 14 amino acids. The CDR3 is CASSRTSAVYEQFF. CDR3 nucleotide sequence: TGTGCCAGCAGCCGGACTAGCGCGGTGTATGAGCAGTTCTTC.

This chain connects TRBV11-3 to TRBJ2-2; TRBD1 aligns across 11 bases. The CDR3 totals 15 residues. Germline lookup yields CDR1 SGHNT and CDR2 YENEEA. V was clipped by 5 bases and J by 6 bases; unmatched bases: 5. Here the CDR3 DNA reads TGTGCCAGCAGCCTGGGACAGGGGGGGTCCGGGGAGCTGTTTTTT. Protein: CASSLGQGGSGELFF.